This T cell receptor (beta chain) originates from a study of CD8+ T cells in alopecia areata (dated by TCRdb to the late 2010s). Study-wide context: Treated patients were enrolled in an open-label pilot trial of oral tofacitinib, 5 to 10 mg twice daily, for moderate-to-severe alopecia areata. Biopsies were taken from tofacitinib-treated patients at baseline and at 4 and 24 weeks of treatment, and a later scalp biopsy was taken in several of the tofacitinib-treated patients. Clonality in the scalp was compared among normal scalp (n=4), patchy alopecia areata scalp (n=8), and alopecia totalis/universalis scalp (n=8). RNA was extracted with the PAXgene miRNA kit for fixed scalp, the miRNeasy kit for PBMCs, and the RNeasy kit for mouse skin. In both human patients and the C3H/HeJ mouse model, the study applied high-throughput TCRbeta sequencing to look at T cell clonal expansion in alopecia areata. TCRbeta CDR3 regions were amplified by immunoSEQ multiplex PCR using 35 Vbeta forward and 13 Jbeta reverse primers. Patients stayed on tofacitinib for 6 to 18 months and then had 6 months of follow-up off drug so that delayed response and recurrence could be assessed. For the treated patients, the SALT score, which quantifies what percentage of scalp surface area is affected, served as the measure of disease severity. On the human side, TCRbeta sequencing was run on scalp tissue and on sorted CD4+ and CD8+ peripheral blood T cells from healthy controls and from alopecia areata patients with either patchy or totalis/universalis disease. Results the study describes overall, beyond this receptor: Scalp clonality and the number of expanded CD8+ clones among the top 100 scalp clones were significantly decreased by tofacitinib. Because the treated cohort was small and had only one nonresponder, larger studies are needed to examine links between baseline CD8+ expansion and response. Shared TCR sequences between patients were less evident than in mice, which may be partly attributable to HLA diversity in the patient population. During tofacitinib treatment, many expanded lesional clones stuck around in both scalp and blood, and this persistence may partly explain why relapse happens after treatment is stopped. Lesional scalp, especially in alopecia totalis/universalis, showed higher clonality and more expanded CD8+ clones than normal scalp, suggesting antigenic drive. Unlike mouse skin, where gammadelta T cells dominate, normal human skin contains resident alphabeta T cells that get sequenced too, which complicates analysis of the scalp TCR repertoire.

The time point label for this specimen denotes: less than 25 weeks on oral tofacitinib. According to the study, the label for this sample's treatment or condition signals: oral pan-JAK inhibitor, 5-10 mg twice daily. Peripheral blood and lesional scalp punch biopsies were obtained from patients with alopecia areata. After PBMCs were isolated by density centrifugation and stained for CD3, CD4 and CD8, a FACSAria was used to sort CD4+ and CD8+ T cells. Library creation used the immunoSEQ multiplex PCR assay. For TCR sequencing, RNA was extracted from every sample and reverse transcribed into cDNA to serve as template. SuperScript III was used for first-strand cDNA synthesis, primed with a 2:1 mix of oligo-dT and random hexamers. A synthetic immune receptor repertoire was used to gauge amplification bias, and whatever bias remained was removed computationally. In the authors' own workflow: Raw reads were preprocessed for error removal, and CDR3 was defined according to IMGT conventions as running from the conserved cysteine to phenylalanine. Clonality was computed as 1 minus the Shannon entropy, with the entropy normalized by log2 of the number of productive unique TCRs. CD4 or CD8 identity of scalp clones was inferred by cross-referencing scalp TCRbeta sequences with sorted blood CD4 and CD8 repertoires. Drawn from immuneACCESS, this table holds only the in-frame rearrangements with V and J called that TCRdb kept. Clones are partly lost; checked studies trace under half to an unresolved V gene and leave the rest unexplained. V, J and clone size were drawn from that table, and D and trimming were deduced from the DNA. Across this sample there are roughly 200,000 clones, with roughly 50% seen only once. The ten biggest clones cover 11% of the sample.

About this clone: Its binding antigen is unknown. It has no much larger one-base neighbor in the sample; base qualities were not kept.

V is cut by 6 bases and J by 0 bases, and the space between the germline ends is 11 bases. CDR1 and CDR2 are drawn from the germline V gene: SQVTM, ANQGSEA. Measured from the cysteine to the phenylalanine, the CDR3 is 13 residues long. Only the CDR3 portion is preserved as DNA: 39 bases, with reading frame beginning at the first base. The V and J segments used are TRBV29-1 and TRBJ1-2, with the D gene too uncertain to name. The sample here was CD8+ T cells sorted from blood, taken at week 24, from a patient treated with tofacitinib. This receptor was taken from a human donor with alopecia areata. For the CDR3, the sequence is CSVPTEANYGYTF. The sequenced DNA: TGCAGCGTCCCCACGGAGGCTAACTATGGCTACACCTTC.